This is a list of T cell receptor beta chains from one sample in a study of beta chain features in type 1 diabetes. The data were produced by immunoSEQ multiplex PCR, yet TCRdb's version contains in-frame clones alone and is incomplete. The table shows 300,000 to 400,000 clones, with 10% to 15% occurring only once. The sequencing sample was made of naive CD4+ T cells from blood. Receptor source: a man aged 18 to 35 in good health. Both conserved end residues are part of each CDR3. The D gene is left open where the match is weak. Only some rows state a clone size, as once, few, many or a class for expanded clones.

V gene,J gene,clone size,D gene,CDR3 DNA,CDR3 protein
TRBV7-9,TRBJ2-5,.,TRBD1,TGTGCCAGCAGCCCCTACGGGACAGGTGTAGAGACCCAGTACTTC,CASSPYGTGVETQYF
TRBV25-1,TRBJ1-2,few,TRBD1,TGTGCCAGCCGAACAGGGGCCTATGGCTACACCTTC,CASRTGAYGYTF
TRBV23-1,TRBJ2-7,.,TRBD2,TGCGCCAGCAGTCAATGCGGGGGGCCACATTCCTACGAGCAGTACTTC,CASSQCGGPHSYEQYF
TRBV5-1,TRBJ2-1,.,TRBD2,TGCGCCAGCAGCTTGGGAGGTAGCGGGAGTTATGAGCAGTTCTTC,CASSLGGSGSYEQFF
TRBV7-2,TRBJ2-1,.,.,TGTGCCAGCAGCTTAGACAGGGAACCATACAATGAGCAGTTCTTC,CASSLDREPYNEQFF
TRBV5-1,TRBJ2-1,few,.,TGCGCCAGCAGCCAACCCGCCGACTCCAATGAGCAGTTCTTC,CASSQPADSNEQFF
TRBV19,TRBJ2-5,few,TRBD2,TGTGCCAGTAGTGCTAGCGGGAGTTGGAAGCAGTACTTC,CASSASGSWKQYF
TRBV7-2,TRBJ1-4,.,.,TGTGCCAGCAGCCCGGGGGGACGGAATGAAAAACTGTTTTTT,CASSPGGRNEKLFF
TRBV21-1,TRBJ2-1,few,.,TGTGCCAGCAGCATGGGACAGCCCTCCTACAATGAGCAGTTCTTC,CASSMGQPSYNEQFF
TRBV29-1,TRBJ2-1,.,TRBD2,TGCAGCGTCCTGAGCGGGGGGGCCTACAATGAGCAGTTCTTC,CSVLSGGAYNEQFF
TRBV5-6,TRBJ2-1,.,TRBD2,TGTGCCAGCAGCTTTACTAGCGGAGAGCAGTTCTTC,CASSFTSGEQFF
TRBV13,TRBJ2-7,few,TRBD2,TGTGCCAGCAGCTCAAGCCTCCCTAGCGGGAGGGAAACCTACGAGCAGTACTTC,CASSSSLPSGRETYEQYF
TRBV7-2,TRBJ2-7,.,TRBD1,TGTGCCAGCAGAGAGGGACAGGGGATCACCTACGAGCAGTACTTC,CASREGQGITYEQYF
TRBV5-1,TRBJ1-2,.,.,TGCGCCAGCAGCTTGACCCAGGACTATGGCTACACCTTC,CASSLTQDYGYTF
TRBV29-1,TRBJ1-1,.,.,TGCAGCTCTAGTAGGAACACTGAAGCTTTCTTT,CSSSRNTEAFF
TRBV4-2,TRBJ2-6,few,.,TGTGCCAGCAGCCAAGTAGGAAGGGGAACGTCGGGGGCCAACGTCCTGACTTTC,CASSQVGRGTSGANVLTF
TRBV7-2,TRBJ1-5,few,TRBD1,TGTGCCAGCAGCGCAGGACAGGCCCTATTTGCGCCCCAGCATTTT,CASSAGQALFAPQHF
TRBV5-1,TRBJ2-2,.,TRBD2,TGCGCCAGCAGCCTACGCCTTAGCGGGAGGTCCACTAGGGCCGGGGAGCTGTTTTTT,CASSLRLSGRSTRAGELFF
TRBV6-5,TRBJ1-2,.,.,TGTGCCAGCGGAGGAAACAACTATGGCTACACCTTC,CASGGNNYGYTF
TRBV28,TRBJ2-7,.,TRBD1,TGTGCCAGCAGTTTGGGACAGGGGCATAGTGAGCAGTACTTC,CASSLGQGHSEQYF
TRBV5-4,TRBJ1-1,.,TRBD1,TGTGCCAGCAGCGCACAGGGGATGAACACTGAAGCTTTCTTT,CASSAQGMNTEAFF
TRBV29-1,TRBJ1-1,.,.,TGCAGCGTTCAGGATCGAACAGGCACTGAAGCTTTCTTT,CSVQDRTGTEAFF
TRBV29-1,TRBJ2-1,.,TRBD1,TGCAGCGTTCGGAGGTTGGGGGACAGGGCCTACAATGAGCAGTTCTTC,CSVRRLGDRAYNEQFF
TRBV20-1,TRBJ2-1,.,.,TGCAGTGCCGCGTACAATGAGCAGTTCTTC,CSAAYNEQFF
TRBV7-3,TRBJ2-7,.,.,TGTGCCAGCAGCTTAGAAGACTCCGACTACGAGCAGTACTTC,CASSLEDSDYEQYF
TRBV15,TRBJ2-7,few,TRBD1,TGTGCCACCAGCAGAGATCTTGGGACAGGGTGGGAGCAGTACTTC,CATSRDLGTGWEQYF
TRBV6-1,TRBJ2-5,few,.,TGTGCCAGCAGGACCGGGATCTCGGGGGAGACCCAGTACTTC,CASRTGISGETQYF
TRBV7-9,TRBJ1-4,few,.,TGTGCCAGCAGTAGAAATTCCGTTTCTAATGAAAAACTGTTTTTT,CASSRNSVSNEKLFF
TRBV11-2,TRBJ2-1,few,.,TGTGCCAGCAGGCCAATCACAGGGAGCAAGTTCTTC,CASRPITGSKFF
TRBV9,TRBJ2-4,.,.,TGTGCCAGCAGCCGCTCTCTCAGGGGTTCGGACATTCAGTACTTC,CASSRSLRGSDIQYF
TRBV5-6,TRBJ1-2,.,.,TGTGCCAGCAGCTTGTTCCGTTATGGCTACACCTTC,CASSLFRYGYTF
TRBV7-2,TRBJ2-7,many,.,TGTGCCAGCAGCCTTTCGGGGGAACACGGGGACTTC,CASSLSGEHGDF
TRBV7-2,TRBJ2-1,few,TRBD1,TGTGCCAGCAGCTGGGACAGGGGGTTCAATGAGCAGTTCTTC,CASSWDRGFNEQFF
TRBV23-1,TRBJ2-7,few,TRBD1,TGCGCCAGCAGCCATGGACAGGGCCTCAGCTACGAGCAGTACTTC,CASSHGQGLSYEQYF
TRBV12-5,TRBJ1-2,few,.,TGTGCTAGTGGTTTGGATAGTAACTATGGCTACACCTTC,CASGLDSNYGYTF
TRBV20-1,TRBJ1-1,.,.,TGCAGTAATACAGGGCACACTGAAGCTTTCTTT,CSNTGHTEAFF
TRBV5-5,TRBJ2-1,.,TRBD2,TGTGCCAGCAGCTCCGGGACTAGCGCTTACAATGAGCAGTTCTTC,CASSSGTSAYNEQFF
TRBV4-2,TRBJ2-4,.,.,TGTGCCAGCAGCCAGGACTTTACGTTCGTCGCCAAAAACATTCAGTACTTC,CASSQDFTFVAKNIQYF
TRBV25-1,TRBJ2-1,few,.,TGTGCCAGCAGTGAATTTGGAGTCTACAATGAGCAGTTCTTC,CASSEFGVYNEQFF
TRBV7-2,TRBJ2-3,.,TRBD1,TGTGCCAGCAGCTCCCCGGACAGGGAGTTTAGGTATACGCAGTATTTT,CASSSPDREFRYTQYF
TRBV2,TRBJ2-5,few,.,TGTGCGAGTCACAGGGATCGAGAGACCCAGTACTTC,CASHRDRETQYF
TRBV5-4,TRBJ2-1,few,TRBD2,TGTGCCAGCCGGCGCGGGGGGGAGGGGGATACACGGGGGCAGTTCTTC,CASRRGGEGDTRGQFF
TRBV7-2,TRBJ2-4,few,TRBD2,TGTGCCAGCAGCCCCGGGACTAGCGGTTTCAAAAACATTCAGTACTTC,CASSPGTSGFKNIQYF